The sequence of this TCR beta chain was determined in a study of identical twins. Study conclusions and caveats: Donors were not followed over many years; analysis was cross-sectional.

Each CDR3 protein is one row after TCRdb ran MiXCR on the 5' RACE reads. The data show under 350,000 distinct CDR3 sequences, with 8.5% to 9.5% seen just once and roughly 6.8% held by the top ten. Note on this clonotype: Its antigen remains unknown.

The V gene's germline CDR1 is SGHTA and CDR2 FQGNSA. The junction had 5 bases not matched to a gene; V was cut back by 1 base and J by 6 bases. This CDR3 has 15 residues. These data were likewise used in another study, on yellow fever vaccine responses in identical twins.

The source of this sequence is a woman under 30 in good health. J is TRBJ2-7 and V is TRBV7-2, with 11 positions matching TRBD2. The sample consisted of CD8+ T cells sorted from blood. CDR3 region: CASSLELAGVPEQYF. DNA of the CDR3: TGTGCCAGCAGCTTAGAACTAGCGGGAGTTCCCGAGCAGTACTTC.